This TCR beta chain came from a study of response to subunit inactivated influenza vaccine. The length of the CDR3 is 17 residues. V was shortened by 4 bases and J by 0 bases, with 17 bases between the two germline ends. Germline V gene data show CDR1 as MNHEY and CDR2 as SVGEGT. Many counts were recorded for this clonotype. The antigen remains undetermined. Notes on the study in general: Only a handful of new T cells, the authors suggested, are recruited with each seasonal influenza vaccination.

MiXCR, applied by TCRdb to the RT-PCR reads, yields one record per CDR3 protein. Altogether 800,000 or so distinct CDR3 sequences are present, 20% to 25% being singletons, with the ten largest covering about a tenth. The sample was PBMCs from blood, taken roughly 5 days after vaccination. The chain has TRBV6-2 or TRBV6-3 and TRBJ2-3; D may correspond to TRBD1 or TRBD2 (5 bases each). The receptor was derived from a man in his forties or fifties who received an inactivated influenza vaccine. CDR3 sequence: CASSFSAGTESTDTQYF. CDR3 coding DNA: TGTGCCAGCAGTTTTTCCGCCGGGACGGAGAGCACAGATACGCAGTATTTT.